The text below deals with one T cell receptor (beta chain). Per germline, CDR1 MNHEY and CDR2 SVGEGT. Trimming removed 7 bases from V and 3 bases from J, with 11 bases in between. This CDR3 is 13 amino acids long. MiXCR, applied by TCRdb to the 5' RACE reads, yields one record per CDR3 protein. The sample consists of tens of thousands of distinct CDR3 sequences, about 4.6% of them appearing once. These data belong to a study of early T cells in non-severe SARS-CoV-2 infection. This specimen consisted of whole blood, obtained at baseline. The TCR sequence derives from an adult who was a healthcare worker with PCR-confirmed SARS-CoV-2 infection or an uninfected control (not recorded which). The V gene is TRBV6-2 or TRBV6-3, the J gene TRBJ2-3; perhaps D is TRBD1 or TRBD2 (5 bases each). The CDR3 DNA follows: TGTGCCAGCACGGGGCGAGCTACAGATACGCAGTATTTT. It is translated as CASTGRATDTQYF.